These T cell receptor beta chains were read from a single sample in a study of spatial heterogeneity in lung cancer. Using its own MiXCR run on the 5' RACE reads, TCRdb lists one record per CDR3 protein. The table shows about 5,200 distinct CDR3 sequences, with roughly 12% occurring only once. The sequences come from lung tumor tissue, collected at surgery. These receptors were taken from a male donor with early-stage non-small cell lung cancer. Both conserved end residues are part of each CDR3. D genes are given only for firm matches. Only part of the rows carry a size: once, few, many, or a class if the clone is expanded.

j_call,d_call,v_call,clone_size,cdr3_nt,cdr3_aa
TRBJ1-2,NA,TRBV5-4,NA,TGTGCCAGCAGTTCTACAGGGAACTATGGCTACACCTTC,CASSSTGNYGYTF
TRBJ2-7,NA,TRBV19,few,TGTGCCAGTAGGGCAGGGACCTCCGGGGTTTACGAGCAGTACTTC,CASRAGTSGVYEQYF
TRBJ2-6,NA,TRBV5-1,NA,TGCGCCAGCAGTCCGGAGTCTGCTGGGGCCAACGTCCTGACTTTC,CASSPESAGANVLTF
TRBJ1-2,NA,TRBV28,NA,TGTGCCAGCAGCCAAGGGGGGACGGATGGCTACACCTTC,CASSQGGTDGYTF
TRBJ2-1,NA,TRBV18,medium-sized,TGTGCCAGCTCACAAGACGGGAATGAGCAGTTCTTC,CASSQDGNEQFF
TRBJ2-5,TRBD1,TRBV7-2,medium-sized,TGTGCCAGCAGCCGGGACAGTCAAGAGACCCAGTACTTC,CASSRDSQETQYF
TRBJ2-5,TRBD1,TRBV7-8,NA,TGTGCCAGCAGCCTACGTTCGGCAGGGGGTCGGGAGACCCAGTACTTC,CASSLRSAGGRETQYF
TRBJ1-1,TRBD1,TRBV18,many,TGTGCCAGCTCGGGTCGACAGGGGCGAGGGACTGAAGCTTTCTTT,CASSGRQGRGTEAFF
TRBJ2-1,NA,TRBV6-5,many,TGTGCCAGCAGGTCGACGGCTAGCTCCTACAATGAGCAGTTCTTC,CASRSTASSYNEQFF
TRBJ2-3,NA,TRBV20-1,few,TGCAGTGCTAGAAAATTGGTGGGCACAGATACGCAGTATTTT,CSARKLVGTDTQYF
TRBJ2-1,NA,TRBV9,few,TGTGCCAGCAGCGTAGGACTAGGAAACTACAATGAGCAGTTCTTC,CASSVGLGNYNEQFF
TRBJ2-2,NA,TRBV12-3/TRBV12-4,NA,TGTGCCAGCAATATGAACACCGGGGAGCTGTTTTTT,CASNMNTGELFF
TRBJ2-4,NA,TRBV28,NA,TGTGCCAGTAGATCGGACAAAAACATTCAGTACTTC,CASRSDKNIQYF
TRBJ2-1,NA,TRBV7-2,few,TGTGCCAGCAGCTCCTACAGGGCCGTGGGTGAGCAGTTCTTC,CASSSYRAVGEQFF
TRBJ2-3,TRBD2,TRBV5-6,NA,TGTGCCAGCAGCCGCCGTAGCGGGGGGGCCGGAGACACAGATACGCAGTATTTT,CASSRRSGGAGDTDTQYF
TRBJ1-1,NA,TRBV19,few,TGTGCCAGTTCAGCGTTACCTATGAACACTGAAGCTTTCTTT,CASSALPMNTEAFF
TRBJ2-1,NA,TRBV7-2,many,TGTGCCAGCAGCTTATTACTGGGACCGTCCGCCTACAATGAGCAGTTCTTC,CASSLLLGPSAYNEQFF
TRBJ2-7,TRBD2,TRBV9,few,TGTGCCAGCAGCGTAGCAGCGGGGGTGCTCGAGCAGTACTTC,CASSVAAGVLEQYF
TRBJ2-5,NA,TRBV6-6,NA,TGTGCCAGCAGCTCCCCCAGGGGGGGCGGAGAGACCCAGTACTTC,CASSSPRGGGETQYF
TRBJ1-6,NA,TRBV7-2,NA,TGTGCCAGCAGCTTAGTGTTACGGGGATCCCTCCACTTT,CASSLVLRGSLHF
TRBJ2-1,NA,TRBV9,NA,TGTGCCAGCAGCGCCCACGACTGGGATGAGCAGTTCTTC,CASSAHDWDEQFF
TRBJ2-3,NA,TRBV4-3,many,TGCGCCAGCAGCCAATTAGAGGGCGATACGCAGTATTTT,CASSQLEGDTQYF
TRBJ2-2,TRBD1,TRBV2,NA,TGTGCCAGCACCTCGGGACAGGGGGCATGGGAGCTGTTTTTT,CASTSGQGAWELFF
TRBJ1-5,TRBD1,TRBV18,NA,TGTGCCAGCTCACCTCAGACAGGGAATAGCAATCAGCCCCAGCATTTT,CASSPQTGNSNQPQHF
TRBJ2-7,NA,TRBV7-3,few,TGTGCCAGCAGCCCGGGACCCTCCTACGAGCAGTACTTC,CASSPGPSYEQYF
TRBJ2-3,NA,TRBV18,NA,TGTGCCAGCTCACCACCTAGCCGGTCCACAGATACGCAGTATTTT,CASSPPSRSTDTQYF
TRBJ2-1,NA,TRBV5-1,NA,TGCGCCAGCAGCTTGGATGGAGACCCAGGGCCATGGATCTTC,CASSLDGDPGPWIF
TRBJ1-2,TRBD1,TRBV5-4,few,TGTGCCAGCAGGCCGGGACAGGGACACTATGGCTACACCTTC,CASRPGQGHYGYTF
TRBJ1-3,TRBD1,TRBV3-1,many,TGTGCCAGCAGCCGGAACCGGGACAGGGGGAGAAACACCATATATTTT,CASSRNRDRGRNTIYF
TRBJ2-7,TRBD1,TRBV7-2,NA,TGTGCCAGCAGCCCTCGGACAGGGGACCCCGAGCAGTACTTC,CASSPRTGDPEQYF